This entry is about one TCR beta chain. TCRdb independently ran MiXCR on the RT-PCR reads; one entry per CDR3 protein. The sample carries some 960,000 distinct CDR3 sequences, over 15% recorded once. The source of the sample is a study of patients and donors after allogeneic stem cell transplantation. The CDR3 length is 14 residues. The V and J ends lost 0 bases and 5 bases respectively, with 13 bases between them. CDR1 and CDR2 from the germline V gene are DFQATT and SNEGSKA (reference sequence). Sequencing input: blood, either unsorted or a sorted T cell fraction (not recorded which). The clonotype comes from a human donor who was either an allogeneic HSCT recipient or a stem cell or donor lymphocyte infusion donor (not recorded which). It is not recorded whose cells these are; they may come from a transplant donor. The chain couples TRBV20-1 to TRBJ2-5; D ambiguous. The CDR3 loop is CSARDRRAGETQYF. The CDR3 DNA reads TGCAGTGCTAGAGATCGAAGGGCCGGGGAGACCCAGTACTTC.